The 21 T cell receptor beta chains in this list originate from one sample, sequenced in a study of blood T cell repertoires in COVID-19. The data were produced by immunoSEQ multiplex PCR, yet TCRdb's version contains in-frame clones alone and is incomplete. The sample records over 300,000 clones, approximately 85% being singletons. The sequencing sample was made of peripheral blood. These receptor sequences come from a human donor in a cohort sampled during active COVID-19.

The V call is TRBV29-1, the J call TRBJ2-1; 12 nucleotides match TRBD1. J lost 0 bases, V lost 3 bases, and 0 bases had no gene match. Germline V gene data show CDR1 as SQVTM and CDR2 as ANQGSEA. CDR3 length: 15 amino acids. DNA of the CDR3: TGCAGCGTTGAGGGACAGGGGGCCTCCTACAATGAGCAGTTCTTC. This translates into CSVEGQGASYNEQFF.

The chain couples TRBV4-1 to TRBJ1-1; D ambiguous. The CDR3 consists of 15 residues. Germline lookup yields CDR1 MGHRA and CDR2 YSYEKL. With 2 bases removed from V and 1 base from J, the gap between germline ends came to 11 bases. CDR3 amino acids: CASSQISKPNTEAFF. For the CDR3, the DNA is TGCGCCAGCAGCCAAATCAGTAAACCGAACACTGAAGCTTTCTTT.

This chain links TRBV7-8 with TRBJ1-1; 8 nucleotides align to TRBD1. From germline, CDR1 is SGHVS and CDR2 FQNEAQ. This CDR3 has 15 residues. The V gene end was trimmed by 3 bases and the J gene end by 4 bases; junction bases not matched to a gene: 7. In DNA, the CDR3 is TGTGCCAGCAGCTTTGGACAGGGTTCGGTCACTGAAGCTTTCTTT. Translated, it gives CASSFGQGSVTEAFF.

The J gene is TRBJ1-3, the V gene TRBV4-1; D is ambiguous. Germline lookup yields CDR1 MGHRA and CDR2 YSYEKL. The CDR3 has 19 amino acids. Trimming shortened V by 0 bases and J by 0 bases, and 18 bases separated the two germline ends. This chain's CDR3 is CASSQEKTQYTSSGNTIYF. DNA for the CDR3: TGCGCCAGCAGCCAAGAAAAGACACAATACACGTCCTCTGGAAACACCATATATTTT.

The count of this clone is one. The chain employs TRBV5-5 and TRBJ1-2; a possible D gene is TRBD1 (5 bases). Trimming took off 0 bases at V and 2 bases at J, with 14 bases between the two ends. Germline V gives CDR1 SGHKS, CDR2 YYEKEE (reference sequence). The CDR3 consists of 16 residues. CDR3 coding DNA: TGTGCCAGCAGCTTGGCCGGCTCACGGACAAACTATGGCTACACCTTC. It specifies CASSLAGSRTNYGYTF.

J is TRBJ2-7 and V is TRBV5-1; TRBD2 agrees at 16 bases. The length of the CDR3 is 16 residues. V was clipped by 1 base and J by 5 bases; unmatched bases: 3. Germline lookup yields CDR1 SGHRS and CDR2 YFSETQ. CDR3 protein: CASSLMGLAGGNEQYF. The CDR3 region has the DNA TGCGCCAGCAGCTTGATGGGACTAGCGGGGGGGAACGAGCAGTACTTC.

Here the CDR3 reads CASSVGALDTEAFF. The CDR3 DNA reads TGTGCCAGCAGCGTAGGGGCTTTGGACACTGAAGCTTTCTTT. The J gene is TRBJ1-1, the V gene TRBV9, with D unresolved. V gave up 0 bases and J gave up 3 bases, with 9 bases separating them. The CDR3 extends over 14 amino acids. Germline-derived CDR1 and CDR2 are SGDLS and YYNGEE.

This clone occurred a few times. This chain joins TRBV6-5 and TRBJ2-7; maybe TRBD1 (5 bases). The CDR3 loop spans 12 amino acids. The germline V gene has CDR1 MNHEY and CDR2 SVGAGI. The V and J ends lost 6 bases and 5 bases respectively, with 11 bases between them. CDR3 in amino acids: CASSRVWDEQYF. As DNA, the CDR3 is TGTGCCAGCAGCAGGGTTTGGGACGAGCAGTACTTC.

This clone was seen more than once but under ten times. The chain has TRBV6-2 or TRBV6-3 and TRBJ2-2; D is possibly TRBD1 (5 bases). Germline CDR1 MNHEY, CDR2 SVGEGT. The V end lost 1 base, the J end lost 5 bases, and 17 bases lay between the germline ends. The CDR3 consists of 17 residues. The CDR3 is CASSYFPTVAQTGELFF. The CDR3 DNA sequence: TGTGCCAGCAGTTACTTCCCGACAGTCGCTCAAACCGGGGAGCTGTTTTTT.

The genes are TRBV11-3 and TRBJ2-2, with a tentative D call TRBD1 (5 bases). The V end was cut by 0 bases, the J end by 4 bases, with 9 bases between. Germline-derived CDR1 and CDR2 are SGHNT and YENEEA. The CDR3 has 15 amino acids. CDR3 in amino acids: CASSLDGHPTGELFF. The CDR3 DNA is TGTGCCAGCAGCTTAGATGGACACCCCACCGGGGAGCTGTTTTTT.

V gene TRBV24-1 combines with J gene TRBJ2-2; 8 bases match TRBD2. This CDR3 spans 15 amino acids. J gave up 3 bases and V 8 bases, and 7 bases lay outside the gene matches. The V gene's germline CDR1 is KGHDR and CDR2 SFDVKD. For the CDR3, the DNA is TGTGCCACCACGCGGGGGGCGAGATACACCGGGGAGCTGTTTTTT. It yields the protein CATTRGARYTGELFF.

In its sample, this clone was seen once. The chain uses TRBV6-1 and TRBJ1-5; D unclear. Germline V lookup: CDR1 MNHNS, CDR2 SASEGT. The CDR3 consists of 12 residues. V lost 3 bases and J lost 4, with 4 bases in between. CDR3 DNA sequence: TGTGCCAGCAGTGACCGTAATCAGCCCCAGCATTTT. Translation gives CASSDRNQPQHF.

V usage is TRBV9 and J usage is TRBJ2-3, with 8 bases identical to TRBD1. The V gene end was trimmed by 4 bases and the J gene end by 8 bases; junction bases not matched to a gene: 3. Germline lookup yields CDR1 SGDLS and CDR2 YYNGEE. The CDR3 totals 12 residues. The CDR3 sequence: CASSPGQVTQYF. CDR3 in DNA: TGTGCCAGCAGCCCGGGACAGGTTACGCAGTATTTT. Variable domain in full (rest from reference TRBV9 and TRBJ2-3): DSGVTQTPKHLITATGQRVTLRCSPRSGDLSVYWYQQSLDQGLQFLIQYYNGEERAKGNILERFSAQQFPDLHSELNLSSLELGDSALYFCASSPGQVTQYFGPGTRLTVL.

This clone was detected only once. This chain uses TRBV5-1 with TRBJ1-6; D is possibly TRBD1 (5 bases). CDR3 length: 15 residues. V lost 0 bases to trimming and J lost 7 bases, with 11 bases between them. Germline V CDR1 and CDR2: SGHRS, YFSETQ. The CDR3 bases are TGCGCCAGCAGCTTGGCAGGGCAGCCCAATTCACCCCTCCACTTT. Protein sequence: CASSLAGQPNSPLHF.

This clone was seen only once. The rearrangement uses TRBV2 and TRBJ1-2; D remains unclear. Germline V CDR1 and CDR2: SNHLY, FYNNEI. The V end was cut by 5 bases, the J end by 2 bases, with 9 bases between. The CDR3 has 13 amino acids. This CDR3 reads CASSRVLNYGYTF. The CDR3 region has the DNA TGTGCCAGCAGTCGGGTACTGAACTATGGCTACACCTTC.

The CDR3 is CASSSIGGSNQPQHF. CDR3 bases: TGTGCCAGCAGCTCCATCGGGGGGAGCAATCAGCCCCAGCATTTT. The chain carries TRBV6-5 and TRBJ1-5; D might be TRBD1 (5 bases). This CDR3 region has 15 residues. Trimming removed 6 bases at V and 1 base at J, with 13 bases between. Germline V gene data show CDR1 as MNHEY and CDR2 as SVGAGI.

The chain combines TRBV28 with TRBJ1-2, with 8 bases matching TRBD1. V trimming: 5 bases; J trimming: 4 bases; junction bases outside the gene matches: 3. This CDR3 spans 13 amino acids. The germline CDR1 and CDR2 sequences are MDHEN and SYDVKM. The CDR3: CASSLQGVYGYTF. The CDR3 bases are TGTGCCAGCAGTCTACAGGGGGTCTATGGCTACACCTTC.

The chain joins TRBV4-1 to TRBJ2-7; 7 bases agree with TRBD2. From germline, CDR1 is MGHRA and CDR2 YSYEKL. The CDR3 length is 14 residues. Unmatched junction bases numbered 7, after V lost 4 bases and J lost 4 bases. The CDR3 nucleotides are TGCGCCAGCAGCCCCACTCGCGGGGGTTACGAGCAGTACTTC. It specifies CASSPTRGGYEQYF.

The genes are TRBV28 and TRBJ1-4, with D possibly matching TRBD1 (5 bases). With 8 bases removed from V and 6 bases from J, the gap between germline ends came to 13 bases. This CDR3 is built from 13 residues. Germline V lookup: CDR1 MDHEN, CDR2 SYDVKM. The CDR3 DNA follows: TGTGCCAGCTTTGCCAGGGAGGATGAAAAACTGTTTTTT. Its protein is CASFAREDEKLFF.

V and J are TRBV5-1 and TRBJ1-6, with D perhaps matching TRBD1 (6 bases). The CDR3 has 15 residues. The germline V gene has CDR1 SGHRS and CDR2 YFSETQ. V was clipped by 4 bases and J by 10 bases, with 18 bases between them. This chain's CDR3 is CASSPRGDMVSPLHF. For the CDR3, the DNA is TGCGCCAGCAGCCCGAGAGGGGACATGGTATCACCCCTCCACTTT.

CDR3 loop: CASTKKGLAGLSSYNEQFF. CDR3 DNA sequence: TGTGCCAGCACAAAAAAGGGACTAGCGGGCCTAAGCTCCTACAATGAGCAGTTCTTC. This chain joins TRBV27 and TRBJ2-1, with 12 bases matching TRBD2. Germline V lookup: CDR1 MNHEY, CDR2 SMNVEV (reference sequence). V dropped 7 bases and J dropped 0; count of bases not matched to a gene: 13. This CDR3 region has 19 residues.